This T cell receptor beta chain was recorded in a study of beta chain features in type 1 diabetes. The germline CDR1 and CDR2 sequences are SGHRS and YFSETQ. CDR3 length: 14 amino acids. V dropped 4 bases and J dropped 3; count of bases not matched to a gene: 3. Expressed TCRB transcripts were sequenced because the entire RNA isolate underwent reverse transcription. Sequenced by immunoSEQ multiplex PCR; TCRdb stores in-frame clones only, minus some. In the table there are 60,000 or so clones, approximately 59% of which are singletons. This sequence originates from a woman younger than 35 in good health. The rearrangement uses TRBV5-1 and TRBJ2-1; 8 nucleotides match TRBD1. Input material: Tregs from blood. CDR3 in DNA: TGCGCCAGCAGCCCTGGGACAGGCTACAATGAGCAGTTCTTC. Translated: CASSPGTGYNEQFF.